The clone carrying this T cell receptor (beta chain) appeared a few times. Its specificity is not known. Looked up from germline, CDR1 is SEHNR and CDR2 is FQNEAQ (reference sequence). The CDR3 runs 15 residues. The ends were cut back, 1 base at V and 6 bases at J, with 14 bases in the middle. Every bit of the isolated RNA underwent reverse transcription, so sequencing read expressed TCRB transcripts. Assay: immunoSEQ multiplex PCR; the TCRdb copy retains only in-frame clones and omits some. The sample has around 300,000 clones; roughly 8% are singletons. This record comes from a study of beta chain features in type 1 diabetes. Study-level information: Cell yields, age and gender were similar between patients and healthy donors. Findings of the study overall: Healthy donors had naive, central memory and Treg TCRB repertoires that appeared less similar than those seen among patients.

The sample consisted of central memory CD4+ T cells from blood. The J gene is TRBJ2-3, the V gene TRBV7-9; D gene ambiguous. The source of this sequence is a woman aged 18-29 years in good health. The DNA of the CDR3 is TGTGCCAGCAGCTTAGGGGTAGTGGCGTTGGATACGCAGTATTTT. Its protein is CASSLGVVALDTQYF.